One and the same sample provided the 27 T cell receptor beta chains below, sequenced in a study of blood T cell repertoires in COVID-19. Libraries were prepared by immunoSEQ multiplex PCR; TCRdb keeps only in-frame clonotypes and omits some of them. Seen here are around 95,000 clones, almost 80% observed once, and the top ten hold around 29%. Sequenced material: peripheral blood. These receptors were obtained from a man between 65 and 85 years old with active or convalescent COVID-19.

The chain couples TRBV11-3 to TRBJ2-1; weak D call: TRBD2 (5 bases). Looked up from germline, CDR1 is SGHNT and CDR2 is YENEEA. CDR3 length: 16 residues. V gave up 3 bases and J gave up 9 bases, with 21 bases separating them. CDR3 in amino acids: CASSFERGPNSGEQFF. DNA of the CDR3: TGTGCCAGCAGCTTTGAACGGGGTCCCAACTCTGGTGAGCAGTTCTTC.

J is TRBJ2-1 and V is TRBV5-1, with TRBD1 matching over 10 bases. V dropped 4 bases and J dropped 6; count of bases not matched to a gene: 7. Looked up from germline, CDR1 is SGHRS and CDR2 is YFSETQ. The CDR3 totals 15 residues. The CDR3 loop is CASSPGTGVGNEQFF. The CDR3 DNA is TGCGCCAGCAGCCCCGGGACAGGGGTGGGCAATGAGCAGTTCTTC.

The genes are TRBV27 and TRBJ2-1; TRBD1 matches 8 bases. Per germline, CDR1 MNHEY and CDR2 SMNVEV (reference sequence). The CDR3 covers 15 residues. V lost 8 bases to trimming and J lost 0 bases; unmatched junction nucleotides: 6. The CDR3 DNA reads TGTGCCAGCTCTACAGGGGGGAGCTCCTACAATGAGCAGTTCTTC. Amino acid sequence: CASSTGGSSYNEQFF.

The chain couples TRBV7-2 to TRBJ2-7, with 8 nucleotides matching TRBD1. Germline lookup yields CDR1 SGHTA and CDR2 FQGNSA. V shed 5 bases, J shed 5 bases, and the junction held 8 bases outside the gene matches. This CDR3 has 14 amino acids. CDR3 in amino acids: CASSERTGYDEQYF. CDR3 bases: TGTGCCAGCAGCGAAAGGACAGGGTATGACGAGCAGTACTTC.

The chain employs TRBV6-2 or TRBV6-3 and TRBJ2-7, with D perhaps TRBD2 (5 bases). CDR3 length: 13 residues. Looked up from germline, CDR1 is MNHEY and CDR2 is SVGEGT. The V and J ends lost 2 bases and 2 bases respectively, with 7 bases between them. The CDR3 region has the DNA TGTGCCAGCAGTTACCCCGGGACCTACGAGCAGTACTTC. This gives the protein CASSYPGTYEQYF.

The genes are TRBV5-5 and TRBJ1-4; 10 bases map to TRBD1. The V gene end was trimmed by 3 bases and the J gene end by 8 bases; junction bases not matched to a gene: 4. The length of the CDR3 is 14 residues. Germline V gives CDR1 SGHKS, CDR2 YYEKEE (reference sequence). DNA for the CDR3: TGTGCCAGCAGCTGGACAGGGGGGCTCGAAAAACTGTTTTTT. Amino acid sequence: CASSWTGGLEKLFF.

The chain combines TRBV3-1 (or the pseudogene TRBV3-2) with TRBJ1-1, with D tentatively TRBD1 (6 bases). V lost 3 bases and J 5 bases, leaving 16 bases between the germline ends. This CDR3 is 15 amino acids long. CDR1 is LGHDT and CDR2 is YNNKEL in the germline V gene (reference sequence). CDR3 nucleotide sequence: TGTGCCAGCAGCCAGGGGGGGCACCCCTTTACTGAAGCTTTCTTT. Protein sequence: CASSQGGHPFTEAFF.

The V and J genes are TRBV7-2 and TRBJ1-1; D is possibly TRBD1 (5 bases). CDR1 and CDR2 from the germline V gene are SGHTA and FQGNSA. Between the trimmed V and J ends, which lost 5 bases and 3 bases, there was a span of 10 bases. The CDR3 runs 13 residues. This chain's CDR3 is CASSGGLDTEAFF. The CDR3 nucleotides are TGTGCCAGCAGCGGGGGACTGGACACTGAAGCTTTCTTT. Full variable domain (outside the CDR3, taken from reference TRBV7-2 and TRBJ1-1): GAGVSQSPSNKVTEKGKDVELRCDPISGHTALYWYRQSLGQGLEFLIYFQGNSAPDKSGLPSDRFSAERTGGSVSTLTIQRTQQEDSAVYLCASSGGLDTEAFFGQGTRLTVV.

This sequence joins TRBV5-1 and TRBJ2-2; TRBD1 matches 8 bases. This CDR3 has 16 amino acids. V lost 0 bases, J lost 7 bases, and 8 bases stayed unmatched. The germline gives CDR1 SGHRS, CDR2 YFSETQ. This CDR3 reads CASSLGQGARLGELFF. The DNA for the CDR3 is TGCGCCAGCAGCTTGGGTCAGGGGGCGCGTCTCGGGGAGCTGTTTTTT. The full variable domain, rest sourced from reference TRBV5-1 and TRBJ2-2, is KAGVTQTPRYLIKTRGQQVTLSCSPISGHRSVSWYQQTPGQGLQFLFEYFSETQRNKGNFPGRFSGRQFSNSRSEMNVSTLELGDSALYLCASSLGQGARLGELFFGEGSRLTVL.

The CDR3 loop reads CASSPGAGWGQPQHF. The CDR3 bases are TGTGCCAGCAGCCCAGGGGCGGGTTGGGGCCAGCCCCAGCATTTT. The V gene is TRBV7-6, the J gene TRBJ1-5; D is possibly TRBD1 (6 bases). Germline lookup yields CDR1 SGHVS and CDR2 FNYEAQ. Trimming pared 5 bases from V and 7 bases from J, leaving 18 bases between. This CDR3 spans 15 amino acids.

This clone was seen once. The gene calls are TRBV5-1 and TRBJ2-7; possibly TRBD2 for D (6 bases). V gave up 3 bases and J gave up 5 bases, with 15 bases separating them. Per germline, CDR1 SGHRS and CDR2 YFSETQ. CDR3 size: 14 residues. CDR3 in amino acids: CASSWGTGRDEQYF. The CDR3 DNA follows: TGCGCCAGCAGCTGGGGGACTGGGCGGGACGAGCAGTACTTC.

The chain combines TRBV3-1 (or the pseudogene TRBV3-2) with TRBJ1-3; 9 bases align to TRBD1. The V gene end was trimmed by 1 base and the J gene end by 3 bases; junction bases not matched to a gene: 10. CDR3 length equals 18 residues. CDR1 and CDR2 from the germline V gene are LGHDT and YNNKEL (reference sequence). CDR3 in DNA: TGTGCCAGCAGCCAAGGCTTGGGACAGGGTATTGGTGGAAACACCATATATTTT. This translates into CASSQGLGQGIGGNTIYF.

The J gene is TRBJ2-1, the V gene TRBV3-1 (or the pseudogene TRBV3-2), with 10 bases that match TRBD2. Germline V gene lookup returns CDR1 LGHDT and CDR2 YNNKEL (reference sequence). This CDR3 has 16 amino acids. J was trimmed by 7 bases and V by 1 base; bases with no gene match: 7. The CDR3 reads CASSQVLAGAGNEQFF. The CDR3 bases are TGTGCCAGCAGCCAAGTCCTAGCGGGAGCGGGGAATGAGCAGTTCTTC.

The CDR3 coding sequence is TGTGCCAGTCTCACTAGCGGGGGCACCGGGGAGCTGTTTTTT. It is translated as CASLTSGGTGELFF. The genes are TRBV19 and TRBJ2-2; 11 bases fit TRBD2. Germline V gene data show CDR1 as LNHDA and CDR2 as SQIVND (reference sequence). After removal of 8 bases from V and 4 bases from J, the junction contained 3 bases not matched to a gene. The CDR3 runs 14 residues.

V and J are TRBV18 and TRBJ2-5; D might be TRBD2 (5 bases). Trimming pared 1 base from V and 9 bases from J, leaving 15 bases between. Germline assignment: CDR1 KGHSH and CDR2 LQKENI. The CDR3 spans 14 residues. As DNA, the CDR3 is TGTGCCAGCTCACCACAGCTAGAGGGAAATCCCCAGTACTTC. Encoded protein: CASSPQLEGNPQYF.

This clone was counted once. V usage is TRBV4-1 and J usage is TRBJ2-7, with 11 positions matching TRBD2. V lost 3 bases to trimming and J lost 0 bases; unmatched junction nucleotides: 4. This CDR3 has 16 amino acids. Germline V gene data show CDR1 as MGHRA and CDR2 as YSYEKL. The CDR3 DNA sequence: TGCGCCAGCAGCCATCGAACTAGCGGGAGCTCCTACGAGCAGTACTTC. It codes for CASSHRTSGSSYEQYF.

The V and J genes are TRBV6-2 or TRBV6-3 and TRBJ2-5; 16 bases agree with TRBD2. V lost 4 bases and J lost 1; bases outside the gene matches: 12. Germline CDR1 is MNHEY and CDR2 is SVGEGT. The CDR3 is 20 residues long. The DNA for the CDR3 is TGTGCCAGCAGTTTACGGCAGGGGACTAGCGGGGGGGTCCTCCAAGAGACCCAGTACTTC. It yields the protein CASSLRQGTSGGVLQETQYF.

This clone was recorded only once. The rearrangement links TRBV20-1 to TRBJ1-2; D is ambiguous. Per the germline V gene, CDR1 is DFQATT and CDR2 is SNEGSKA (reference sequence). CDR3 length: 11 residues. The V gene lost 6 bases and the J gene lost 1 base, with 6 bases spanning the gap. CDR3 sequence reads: CSAPDNYGYTF. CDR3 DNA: TGCAGTGCCCCAGATAACTATGGCTACACCTTC.

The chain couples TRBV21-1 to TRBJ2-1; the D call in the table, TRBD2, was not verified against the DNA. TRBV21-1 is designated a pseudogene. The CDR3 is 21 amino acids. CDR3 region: CASSRYLGSAGGHSSYNEQFF. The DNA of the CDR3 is TGTGCCAGCAGCCGGTATTTAGGGTCAGCGGGAGGCCATAGCTCCTACAATGAGCAGTTCTTC.

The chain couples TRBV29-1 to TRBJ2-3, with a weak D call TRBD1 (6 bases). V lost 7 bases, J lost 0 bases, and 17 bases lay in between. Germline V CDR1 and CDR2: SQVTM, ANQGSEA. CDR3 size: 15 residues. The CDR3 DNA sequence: TGCAGCGCCCTCCTATGGACAGCTAGCACAGATACGCAGTATTTT. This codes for CSALLWTASTDTQYF.

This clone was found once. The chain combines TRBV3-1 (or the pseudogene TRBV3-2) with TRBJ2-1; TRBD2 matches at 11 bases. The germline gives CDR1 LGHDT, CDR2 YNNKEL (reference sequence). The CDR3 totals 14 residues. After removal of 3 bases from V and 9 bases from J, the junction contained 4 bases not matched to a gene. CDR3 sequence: CASSQGLADREQFF. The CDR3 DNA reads TGTGCCAGCAGCCAGGGACTAGCGGATCGTGAGCAGTTCTTC.

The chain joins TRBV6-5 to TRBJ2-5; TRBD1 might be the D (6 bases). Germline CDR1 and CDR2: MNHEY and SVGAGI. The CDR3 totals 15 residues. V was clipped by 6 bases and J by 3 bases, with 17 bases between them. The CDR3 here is CASRPPGHGKETQYF. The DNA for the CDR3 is TGTGCCAGCAGACCCCCGGGACACGGGAAAGAGACCCAGTACTTC.

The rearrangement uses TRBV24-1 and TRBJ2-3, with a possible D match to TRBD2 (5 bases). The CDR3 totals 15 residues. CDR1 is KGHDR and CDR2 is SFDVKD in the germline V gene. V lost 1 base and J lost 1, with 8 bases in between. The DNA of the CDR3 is TGTGCCACCAGTGATTTTAAGGAGGGCACAGATACGCAGTATTTT. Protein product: CATSDFKEGTDTQYF.

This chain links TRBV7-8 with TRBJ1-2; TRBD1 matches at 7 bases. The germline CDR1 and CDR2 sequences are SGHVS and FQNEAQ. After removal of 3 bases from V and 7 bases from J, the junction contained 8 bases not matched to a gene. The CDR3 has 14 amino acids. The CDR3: CASSFGQALFGYTF. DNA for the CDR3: TGTGCCAGCAGCTTTGGACAGGCGCTTTTTGGCTACACCTTC.

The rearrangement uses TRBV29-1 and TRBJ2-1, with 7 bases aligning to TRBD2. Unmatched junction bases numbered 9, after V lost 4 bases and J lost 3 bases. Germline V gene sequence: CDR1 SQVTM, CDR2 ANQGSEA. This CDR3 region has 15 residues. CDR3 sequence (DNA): TGCAGCGTTGCTGGCGGGGGAGGACTCTACAATGAGCAGTTCTTC. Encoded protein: CSVAGGGGLYNEQFF.

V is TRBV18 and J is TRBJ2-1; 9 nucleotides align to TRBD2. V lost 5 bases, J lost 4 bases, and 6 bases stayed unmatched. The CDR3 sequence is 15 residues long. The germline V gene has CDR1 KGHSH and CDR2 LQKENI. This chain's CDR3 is CASSTGTSSYNEQFF. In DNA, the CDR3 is TGTGCCAGCTCAACCGGGACTAGCTCGTACAATGAGCAGTTCTTC.

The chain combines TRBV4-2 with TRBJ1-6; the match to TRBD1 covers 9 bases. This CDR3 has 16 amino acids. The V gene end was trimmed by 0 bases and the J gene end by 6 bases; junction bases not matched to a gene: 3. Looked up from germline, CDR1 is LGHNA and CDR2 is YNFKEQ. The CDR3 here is CASSQEDRGGNSPLHF. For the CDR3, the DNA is TGTGCCAGCAGCCAAGAGGACAGGGGTGGTAATTCACCCCTCCACTTT.